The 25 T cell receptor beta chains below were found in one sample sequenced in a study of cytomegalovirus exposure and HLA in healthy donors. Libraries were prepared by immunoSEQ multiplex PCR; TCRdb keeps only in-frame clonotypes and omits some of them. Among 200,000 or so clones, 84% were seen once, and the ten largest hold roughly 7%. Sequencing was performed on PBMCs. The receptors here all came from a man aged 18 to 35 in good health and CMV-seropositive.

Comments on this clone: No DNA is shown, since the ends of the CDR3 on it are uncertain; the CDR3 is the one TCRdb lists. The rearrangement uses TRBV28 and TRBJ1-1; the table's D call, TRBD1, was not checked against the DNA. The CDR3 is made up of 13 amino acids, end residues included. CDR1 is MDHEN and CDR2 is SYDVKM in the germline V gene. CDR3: CASSILGATEAFF.

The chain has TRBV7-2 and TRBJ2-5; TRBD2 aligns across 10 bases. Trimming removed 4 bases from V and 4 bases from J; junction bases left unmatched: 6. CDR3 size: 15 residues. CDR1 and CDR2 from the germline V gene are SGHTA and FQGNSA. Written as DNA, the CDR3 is TGTGCCAGCAGCTCAGATCTAGCGGGAGTAGAGACCCAGTACTTC. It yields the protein CASSSDLAGVETQYF.

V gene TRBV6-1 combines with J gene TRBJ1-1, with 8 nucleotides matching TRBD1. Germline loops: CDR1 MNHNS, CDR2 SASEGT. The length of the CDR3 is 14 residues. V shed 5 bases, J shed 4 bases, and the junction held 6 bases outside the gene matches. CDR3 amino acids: CASSPTGTGTEAFF. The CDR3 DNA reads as TGTGCCAGCAGTCCTACGGGGACAGGCACTGAAGCTTTCTTT.

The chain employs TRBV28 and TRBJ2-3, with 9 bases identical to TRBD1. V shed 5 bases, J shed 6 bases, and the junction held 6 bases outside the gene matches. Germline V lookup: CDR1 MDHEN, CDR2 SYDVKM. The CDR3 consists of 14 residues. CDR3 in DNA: TGTGCCAGCAGTCAAAAACAGGGGGCGGATACGCAGTATTTT. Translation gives CASSQKQGADTQYF.

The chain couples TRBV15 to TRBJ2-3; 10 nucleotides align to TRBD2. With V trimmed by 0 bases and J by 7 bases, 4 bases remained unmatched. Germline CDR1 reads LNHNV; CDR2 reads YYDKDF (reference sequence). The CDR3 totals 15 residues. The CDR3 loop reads CATSRDLAGVHTQYF. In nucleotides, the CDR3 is TGTGCCACCAGCAGAGACCTAGCGGGAGTACATACGCAGTATTTT.

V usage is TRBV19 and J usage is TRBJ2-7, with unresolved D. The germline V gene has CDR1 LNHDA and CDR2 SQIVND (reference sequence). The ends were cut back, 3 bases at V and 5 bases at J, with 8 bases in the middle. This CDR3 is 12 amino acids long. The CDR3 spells CASSISGHEQYF. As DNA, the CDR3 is TGTGCCAGTAGTATCTCAGGCCACGAGCAGTACTTC. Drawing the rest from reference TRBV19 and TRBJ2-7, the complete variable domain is DGGITQSPKYLFRKEGQNVTLSCEQNLNHDAMYWYRQDPGQGLRLIYYSQIVNDFQKGDIAEGYSVSREKKESFPLTVTSAQKNPTAFYLCASSISGHEQYFGPGTRLTVT.

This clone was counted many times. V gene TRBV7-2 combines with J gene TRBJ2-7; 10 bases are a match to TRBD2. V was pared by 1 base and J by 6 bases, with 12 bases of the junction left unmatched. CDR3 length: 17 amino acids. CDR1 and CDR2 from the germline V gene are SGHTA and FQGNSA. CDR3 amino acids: CASSLGSSGRSPLEQYF. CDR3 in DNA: TGTGCCAGCAGCTTAGGGTCTAGCGGGAGATCTCCGCTCGAGCAGTACTTC.

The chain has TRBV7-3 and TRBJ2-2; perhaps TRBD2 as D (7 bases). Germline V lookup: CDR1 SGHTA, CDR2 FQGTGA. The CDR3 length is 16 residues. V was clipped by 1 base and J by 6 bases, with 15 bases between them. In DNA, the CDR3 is TGTGCCAGCAGCTTAAATGGGGGCGGGAGCGCCGGGGAGCTGTTTTTT. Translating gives CASSLNGGGSAGELFF.

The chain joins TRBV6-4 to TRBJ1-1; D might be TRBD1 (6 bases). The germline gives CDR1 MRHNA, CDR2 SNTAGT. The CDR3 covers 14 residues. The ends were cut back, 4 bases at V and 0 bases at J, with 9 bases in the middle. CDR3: CASSATGMNTEAFF. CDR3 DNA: TGTGCCAGCAGTGCTACAGGGATGAACACTGAAGCTTTCTTT.

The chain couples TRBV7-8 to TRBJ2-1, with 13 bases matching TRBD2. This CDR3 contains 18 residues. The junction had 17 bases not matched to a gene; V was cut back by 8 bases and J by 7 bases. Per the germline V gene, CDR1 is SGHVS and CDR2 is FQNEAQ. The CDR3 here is CASSGRTSGGDLGNEQFF. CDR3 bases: TGTGCCAGCTCCGGGAGGACTAGCGGGGGTGACTTGGGGAATGAGCAGTTCTTC.

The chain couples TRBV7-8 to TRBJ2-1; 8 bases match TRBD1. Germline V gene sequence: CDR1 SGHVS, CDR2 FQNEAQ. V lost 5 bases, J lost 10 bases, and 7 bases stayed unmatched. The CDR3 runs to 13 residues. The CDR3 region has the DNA TGTGCCAGCAGCGCCAGACAGGGGACAGAGCAGTTCTTC. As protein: CASSARQGTEQFF.

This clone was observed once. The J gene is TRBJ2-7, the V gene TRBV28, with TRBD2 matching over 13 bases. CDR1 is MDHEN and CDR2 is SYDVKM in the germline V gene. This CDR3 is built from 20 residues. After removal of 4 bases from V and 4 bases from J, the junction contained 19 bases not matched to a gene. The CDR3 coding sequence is TGTGCCAGCAGTTCCACAAAAGGCACTAGCGGGAGGGGGGGGCCTTACGAGCAGTACTTC. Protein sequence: CASSSTKGTSGRGGPYEQYF. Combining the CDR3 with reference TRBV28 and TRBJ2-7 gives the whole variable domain DVKVTQSSRYLVKRTGEKVFLECVQDMDHENMFWYRQDPGLGLRLIYFSYDVKMKEKGDIPEGYSVSREKKERFSLILESASTNQTSMYLCASSSTKGTSGRGGPYEQYFGPGTRLTVT.

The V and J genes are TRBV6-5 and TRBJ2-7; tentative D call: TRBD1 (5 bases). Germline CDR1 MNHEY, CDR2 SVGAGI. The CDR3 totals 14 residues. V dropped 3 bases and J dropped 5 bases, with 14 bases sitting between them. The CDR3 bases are TGTGCCAGCAGTTATCTCGCAGGGTTCAACGAGCAGTACTTC. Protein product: CASSYLAGFNEQYF.

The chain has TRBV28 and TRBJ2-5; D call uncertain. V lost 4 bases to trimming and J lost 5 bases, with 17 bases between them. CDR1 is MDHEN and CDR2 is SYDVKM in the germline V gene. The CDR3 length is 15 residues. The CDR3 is CASSSTSTVRETQYF. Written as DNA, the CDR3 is TGTGCCAGCAGTTCAACTTCGACGGTGAGGGAGACCCAGTACTTC.

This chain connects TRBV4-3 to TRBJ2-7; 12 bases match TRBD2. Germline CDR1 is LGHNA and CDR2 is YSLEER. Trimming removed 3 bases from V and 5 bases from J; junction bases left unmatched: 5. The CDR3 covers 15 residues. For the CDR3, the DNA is TGCGCCAGCAGCCAGGGACTAGCGGGCTTCGACGAGCAGTACTTC. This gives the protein CASSQGLAGFDEQYF.

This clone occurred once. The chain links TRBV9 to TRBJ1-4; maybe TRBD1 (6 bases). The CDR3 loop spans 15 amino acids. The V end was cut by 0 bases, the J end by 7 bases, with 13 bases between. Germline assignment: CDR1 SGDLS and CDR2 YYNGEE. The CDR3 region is CASSVGARGREKLFF. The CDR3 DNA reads TGTGCCAGCAGCGTAGGGGCCAGGGGCCGTGAAAAACTGTTTTTT.

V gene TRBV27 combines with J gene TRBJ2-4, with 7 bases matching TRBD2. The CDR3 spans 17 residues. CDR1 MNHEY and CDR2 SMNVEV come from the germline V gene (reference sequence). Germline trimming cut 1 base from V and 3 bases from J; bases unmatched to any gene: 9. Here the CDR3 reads CASSLFGGTTNKNIQYF. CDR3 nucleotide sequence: TGTGCCAGCAGTTTATTCGGCGGGACTACCAACAAAAACATTCAGTACTTC.

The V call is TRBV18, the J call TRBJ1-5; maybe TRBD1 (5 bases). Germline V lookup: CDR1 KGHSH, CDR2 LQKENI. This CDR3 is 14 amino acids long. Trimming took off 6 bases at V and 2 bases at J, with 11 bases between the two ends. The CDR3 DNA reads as TGTGCCAGCTCGTCCAGGGAAGGCAATCAGCCCCAGCATTTT. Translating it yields CASSSREGNQPQHF. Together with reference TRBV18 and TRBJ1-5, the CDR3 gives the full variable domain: NAGVMQNPRHLVRRRGQEARLRCSPMKGHSHVYWYRQLPEEGLKFMVYLQKENIIDESGMPKERFSAEFPKEGPSILRIQQVVRGDSAAYFCASSSREGNQPQHFGDGTRLSIL.

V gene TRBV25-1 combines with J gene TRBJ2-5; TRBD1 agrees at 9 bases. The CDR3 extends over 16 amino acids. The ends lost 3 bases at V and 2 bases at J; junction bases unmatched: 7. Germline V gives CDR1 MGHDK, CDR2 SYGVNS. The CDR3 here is CASSDWPDRGQETQYF. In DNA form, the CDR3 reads TGTGCCAGCAGTGATTGGCCCGACAGGGGGCAAGAGACCCAGTACTTC.

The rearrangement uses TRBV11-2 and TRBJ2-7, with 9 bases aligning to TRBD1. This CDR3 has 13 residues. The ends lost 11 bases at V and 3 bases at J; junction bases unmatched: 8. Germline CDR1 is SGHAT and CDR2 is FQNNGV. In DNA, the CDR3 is TGTGCCGGTCGTGGACAGGGGAACTACGAGCAGTACTTC. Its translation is CAGRGQGNYEQYF.

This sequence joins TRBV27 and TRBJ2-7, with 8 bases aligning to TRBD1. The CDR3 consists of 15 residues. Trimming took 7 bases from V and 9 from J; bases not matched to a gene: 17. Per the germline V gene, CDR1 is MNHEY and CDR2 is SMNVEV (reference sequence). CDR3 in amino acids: CASTQQPGTGKGQYF. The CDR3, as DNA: TGTGCCAGCACCCAACAACCCGGGACAGGCAAGGGGCAGTACTTC.

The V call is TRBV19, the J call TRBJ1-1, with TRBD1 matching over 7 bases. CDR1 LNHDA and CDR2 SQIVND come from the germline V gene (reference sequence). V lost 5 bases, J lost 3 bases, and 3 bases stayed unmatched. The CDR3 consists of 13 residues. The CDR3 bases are TGTGCCAGTAGTTTTACAGGGGACACTGAAGCTTTCTTT. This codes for CASSFTGDTEAFF.

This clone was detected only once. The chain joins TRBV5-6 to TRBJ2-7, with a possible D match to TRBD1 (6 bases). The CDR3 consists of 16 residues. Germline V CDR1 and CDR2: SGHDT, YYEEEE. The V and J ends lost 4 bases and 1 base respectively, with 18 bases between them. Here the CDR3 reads CASSPRGQIQSYEQYF. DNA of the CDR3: TGTGCCAGCAGCCCTCGTGGACAGATACAATCCTACGAGCAGTACTTC.

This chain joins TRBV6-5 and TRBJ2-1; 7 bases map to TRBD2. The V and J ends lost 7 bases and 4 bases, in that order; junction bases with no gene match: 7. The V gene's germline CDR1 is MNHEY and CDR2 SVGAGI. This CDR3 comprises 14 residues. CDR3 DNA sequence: TGTGCCAGCACGGGCGGGAGCGGGTACAATGAGCAGTTCTTC. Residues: CASTGGSGYNEQFF.

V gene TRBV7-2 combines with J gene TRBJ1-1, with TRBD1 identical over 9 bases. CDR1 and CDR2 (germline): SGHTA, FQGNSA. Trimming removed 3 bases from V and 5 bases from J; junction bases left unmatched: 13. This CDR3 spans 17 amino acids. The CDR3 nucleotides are TGTGCCAGCAGCTTGAATGGACAGGGGAAGGTTTCTACTGAAGCTTTCTTT. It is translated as CASSLNGQGKVSTEAFF. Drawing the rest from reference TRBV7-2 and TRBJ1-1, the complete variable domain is GAGVSQSPSNKVTEKGKDVELRCDPISGHTALYWYRQSLGQGLEFLIYFQGNSAPDKSGLPSDRFSAERTGGSVSTLTIQRTQQEDSAVYLCASSLNGQGKVSTEAFFGQGTRLTVV.